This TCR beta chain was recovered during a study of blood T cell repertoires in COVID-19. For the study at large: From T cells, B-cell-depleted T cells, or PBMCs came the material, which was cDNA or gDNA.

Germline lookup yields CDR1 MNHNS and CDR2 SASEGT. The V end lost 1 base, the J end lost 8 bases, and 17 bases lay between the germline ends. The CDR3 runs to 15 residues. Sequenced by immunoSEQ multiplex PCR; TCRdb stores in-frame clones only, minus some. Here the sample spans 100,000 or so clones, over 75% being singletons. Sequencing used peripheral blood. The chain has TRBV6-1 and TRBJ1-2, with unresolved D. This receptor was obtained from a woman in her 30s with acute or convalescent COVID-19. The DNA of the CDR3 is TGTGCCAGCAGTGAAGTCGTAGGCGTAGCTCTAGGCTACACCTTC. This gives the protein CASSEVVGVALGYTF.